Presented here are 4 T cell receptor beta chains from one specimen sequenced in a study of T cells after posttransplantation cyclophosphamide. Cyclophosphamide on days +3 and +4 followed busulfan-fludarabine conditioning and a marrow graft. Assay used: immunoSEQ multiplex PCR; TCRdb lists only in-frame clones, some missing. The repertoire consists of 7,000 to 8,500 clones, none detected only once. The specimen was PBMCs, collected after allogeneic stem cell transplant with posttransplant cyclophosphamide. These receptors were taken from a male patient in his fifties who received an allogeneic stem cell transplant from an unrelated donor, was CMV-positive, and had acute GVHD only. Some T cells here may be from the graft donor.

In its sample, this clone was seen many times. V usage is TRBV6-6 and J usage is TRBJ2-5; D may be TRBD2 (6 bases). This CDR3 has 13 amino acids. The germline V and J ends were trimmed by 8 bases and 2 bases, with 12 bases remaining between them. CDR1 is MNHNY, CDR2 SVGAGI, per germline (reference sequence). The CDR3 nucleotides are TGTGCCAGCGGGGGACTCCTTCAAGAGACCCAGTACTTC. It translates to CASGGLLQETQYF.

The chain employs TRBV5-4 and TRBJ2-3; D gene ambiguous. Germline V gene data show CDR1 as SGHNT and CDR2 as YYREEE (reference sequence). Trimming removed 3 bases from V and 4 bases from J, with 9 bases in between. This CDR3 is built from 13 residues. In nucleotides, the CDR3 is TGTGCCAGCAGCTCCCTGAGTTCAGATACGCAGTATTTT. Amino acid sequence: CASSSLSSDTQYF.

This chain connects TRBV9 to TRBJ2-2, with a tentative D call TRBD2 (5 bases). Looked up from germline, CDR1 is SGDLS and CDR2 is YYNGEE. The CDR3 covers 16 residues. The V and J ends lost 0 bases and 4 bases respectively, with 13 bases between them. The CDR3 loop reads CASSVGDPSFTGELFF. The CDR3 bases are TGTGCCAGCAGCGTAGGAGACCCTAGCTTCACCGGGGAGCTGTTTTTT.

The chain carries TRBV9 and TRBJ2-3, with 9 bases that match TRBD1. The J segment lost 1 base and the V segment lost 4 bases, leaving 4 bases of the junction unmatched. There are 15 residues in the CDR3. CDR1 is SGDLS and CDR2 is YYNGEE in the germline V gene. The CDR3 DNA reads TGTGCCAGCAGCACTAGGACAGGGGGCACAGATACGCAGTATTTT. Translation: CASSTRTGGTDTQYF. Full variable domain (remainder filled in from reference TRBV9 and TRBJ2-3): DSGVTQTPKHLITATGQRVTLRCSPRSGDLSVYWYQQSLDQGLQFLIQYYNGEERAKGNILERFSAQQFPDLHSELNLSSLELGDSALYFCASSTRTGGTDTQYFGPGTRLTVL.